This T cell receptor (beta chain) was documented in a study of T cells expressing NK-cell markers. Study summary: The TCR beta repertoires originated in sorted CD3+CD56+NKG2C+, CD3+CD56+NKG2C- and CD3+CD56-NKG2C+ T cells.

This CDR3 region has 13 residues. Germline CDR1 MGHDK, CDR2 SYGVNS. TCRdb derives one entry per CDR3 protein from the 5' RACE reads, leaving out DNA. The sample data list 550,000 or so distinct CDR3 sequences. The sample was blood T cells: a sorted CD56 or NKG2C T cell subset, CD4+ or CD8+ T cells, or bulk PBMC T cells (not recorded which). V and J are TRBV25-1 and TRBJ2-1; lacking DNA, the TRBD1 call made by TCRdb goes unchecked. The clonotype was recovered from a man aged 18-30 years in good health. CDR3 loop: CASSVGEHNEQFF.